This T cell receptor (beta chain) was retrieved from a study of vaccination and CD4 T cells after COVID-19. At the level of the study: A median of about 100 days (range 35 to 161) separated diagnosis from post-COVID sampling.

On this clonotype: Antigen unknown.

With the Oncomine TCR Beta short-read assay, DNA from cultured CD4+ T cells was sequenced. TCRdb called the PCR reads again in MiXCR, with one record for every CDR3 protein. The sample has around 18,000 distinct CDR3 sequences, 35% to 45% seen once. The CDR3 is 16 residues long. Trimming left V 4 bases short and J 3 bases short, with 16 bases between. Germline-derived CDR1 and CDR2 are LNHNV and YYDKDF (reference sequence). Treatment here: approximately 9-day PBMC culture with coronavirus spike peptide pools or control peptides (ViraFEST assay). The TCR originated in a human donor who received a COVID-19 vaccine. The source material was CD4+ T cells from blood, cultured in vitro, sampled before SARS-CoV-2 vaccination. The J gene is TRBJ1-5, the V gene TRBV15; D gene ambiguous. Here the CDR3 reads CATSKRRLIVNQPQHF. CDR3 DNA: TGTGCCACCAGCAAAAGAAGGCTGATAGTCAATCAGCCCCAGCATTTT. The variable domain in full, with the rest retrieved from reference TRBV15 and TRBJ1-5, is DAMVIQNPRYQVTQFGKPVTLSCSQTLNHNVMYWYQQKSSQAPKLLFHYYDKDFNNEADTPDNFQSRRPNTSFCFLDIRSPGLGDTAMYLCATSKRRLIVNQPQHFGDGTRLSIL.